These 17 T cell receptor beta chains came from one sample sequenced in a study of OX40 agonist ivuxolimab in advanced cancers. TCRdb's copy holds only in-frame clones and misses some; the assay was immunoSEQ multiplex PCR. The sample comprises roughly 83,000 clones, less than 85% of which are singletons, and around 7.5% rests with the top ten. This specimen consisted of CD4+ or CD8+ T cells sorted from blood, obtained in a trial of the OX40 agonist ivuxolimab. Receptors were obtained from an adult with an advanced solid tumor such as melanoma, head and neck, liver or kidney cancer.

This rearrangement joins TRBV18 to TRBJ2-4, with 7 bases identical to TRBD1. V lost 4 bases to trimming and J lost 11 bases; unmatched junction nucleotides: 2. Germline CDR1 and CDR2: KGHSH and LQKENI. This CDR3 contains 11 residues. The CDR3 coding sequence is TGTGCCAGCTCACGGACAGGCTTTCAGTACTTC. It is translated as CASSRTGFQYF.

The chain has TRBV5-1 and TRBJ1-1; D might be TRBD1 (6 bases). CDR1 is SGHRS and CDR2 is YFSETQ in the germline V gene. V lost 5 bases to trimming and J lost 1 base, with 15 bases between them. The CDR3 is 15 residues long. Here the CDR3 DNA reads TGCGCCAGCAGGCCGACCGGGACACAGAACACTGAAGCTTTCTTT. It yields the protein CASRPTGTQNTEAFF.

The V and J genes are TRBV25-1 and TRBJ2-7, with a tentative D call TRBD2 (6 bases). CDR3 length: 15 residues. Trimming removed 3 bases from V and 3 bases from J, with 15 bases in between. Germline V gene data show CDR1 as MGHDK and CDR2 as SYGVNS. This CDR3 is CASSETGTEIYEQYF. The CDR3 DNA is TGTGCCAGCAGTGAGACCGGGACTGAAATCTACGAGCAGTACTTC.

V is TRBV19 and J is TRBJ2-1; tentative D call: TRBD2 (6 bases). This CDR3 spans 15 amino acids. Looked up from germline, CDR1 is LNHDA and CDR2 is SQIVND (reference sequence). The V end was cut by 6 bases, the J end by 6 bases, with 18 bases between. CDR3 residues: CASRDWVGSINEQFF. The CDR3 DNA sequence: TGTGCCAGTAGGGACTGGGTCGGGAGCATCAATGAGCAGTTCTTC.

The V gene is TRBV19, the J gene TRBJ1-1, with 7 bases lining up with TRBD1. Unmatched junction bases numbered 4, after V lost 6 bases and J lost 0 bases. The germline V gene has CDR1 LNHDA and CDR2 SQIVND (reference sequence). The CDR3 runs to 14 residues. CDR3 coding DNA: TGTGCCAGTAGACCGCAGGGGGTGAACACTGAAGCTTTCTTT. It is translated as CASRPQGVNTEAFF.

V is TRBV9 and J is TRBJ1-2; a possible D gene is TRBD1 (5 bases). Germline assignment: CDR1 SGDLS and CDR2 YYNGEE. Between the trimmed V and J ends, which lost 4 bases and 7 bases, there was a span of 20 bases. This CDR3 comprises 15 residues. CDR3 loop: CASSPSGGGLAGYTF. The CDR3 nucleotides are TGTGCCAGCAGCCCTAGTGGGGGTGGGTTGGCTGGCTACACCTTC.

The rearrangement uses TRBV7-3 and TRBJ2-2, with D possibly being TRBD2 (5 bases). The V end was cut by 5 bases, the J end by 1 base, with 14 bases between. The CDR3 runs to 16 residues. The germline CDR1 and CDR2 sequences are SGHTA and FQGTGA. CDR3 protein: CASSLQASQNTGELFF. Here the CDR3 DNA reads TGTGCCAGCAGCCTCCAGGCTAGCCAGAACACCGGGGAGCTGTTTTTT.

This clone was detected only a few times. The CDR3 DNA is TGTGCCAGCAAGGGCGATCAGCCCCAGCATTTT. This gives the protein CASKGDQPQHF. This rearrangement joins TRBV6-1 to TRBJ1-5; D call uncertain. The CDR3 covers 11 residues. The V and J ends lost 7 bases and 5 bases respectively, with 6 bases between them. In germline, CDR1 is MNHNS, CDR2 SASEGT.

This rearrangement joins TRBV19 to TRBJ1-2; D is possibly TRBD1 (5 bases). Trimming took 3 bases from V and 6 from J, leaving 14 bases between them. The CDR3 is 14 amino acids. From germline, CDR1 is LNHDA and CDR2 SQIVND (reference sequence). Here the CDR3 DNA reads TGTGCCAGTAGTATCCGGGGCAGAATTGATGGCTACACCTTC. Its protein is CASSIRGRIDGYTF.

The chain is built from TRBV18 and TRBJ2-5; TRBD2 might be the D (6 bases). Germline CDR1 KGHSH, CDR2 LQKENI. The CDR3 is made up of 15 amino acids. V was pared by 1 base and J by 5 bases, with 14 bases between. The CDR3 region is CASSPRDAAGETQYF. The CDR3, as DNA: TGTGCCAGCTCACCACGGGACGCGGCGGGGGAGACCCAGTACTTC. Looking up the rest from reference TRBV18 and TRBJ2-5 gives the full variable domain: NAGVMQNPRHLVRRRGQEARLRCSPMKGHSHVYWYRQLPEEGLKFMVYLQKENIIDESGMPKERFSAEFPKEGPSILRIQQVVRGDSAAYFCASSPRDAAGETQYFGPGTRLLVL.

The chain couples TRBV5-1 to TRBJ2-7, with D possibly being TRBD1 (6 bases). Germline V gives CDR1 SGHRS, CDR2 YFSETQ. This CDR3 spans 13 amino acids. V was trimmed by 4 bases and J by 6 bases, leaving 14 bases between them. CDR3 bases: TGCGCCAGCAGCCTTGGCCAGGACAGCGAGCAGTACTTC. It encodes CASSLGQDSEQYF. Combining the CDR3 with reference TRBV5-1 and TRBJ2-7 gives the whole variable domain KAGVTQTPRYLIKTRGQQVTLSCSPISGHRSVSWYQQTPGQGLQFLFEYFSETQRNKGNFPGRFSGRQFSNSRSEMNVSTLELGDSALYLCASSLGQDSEQYFGPGTRLTVT.

The genes are TRBV27 and TRBJ2-3, with D hard to call. The V gene's germline CDR1 is MNHEY and CDR2 SMNVEV (reference sequence). The CDR3 is 14 residues long. The V end was cut by 2 bases, the J end by 4 bases, with 10 bases between. CDR3 DNA: TGTGCCAGCAGTTTAGATTCTCCCCCAGATACGCAGTATTTT. Protein sequence: CASSLDSPPDTQYF.

The CDR3 DNA reads TGCGCCAGCAGTGAATCTGGTGGTGAAAAACTGTTTTTT. This translates into CASSESGGEKLFF. This chain joins TRBV10-2 and TRBJ1-4; D unresolved. Germline CDR1 is WSHSY and CDR2 is SAAADI. The V gene lost 3 bases and the J gene lost 7 bases, with 9 bases spanning the gap. The CDR3 length is 13 residues.

The V gene is TRBV20-1, the J gene TRBJ1-2, with unresolved D. Germline V gene data show CDR1 as DFQATT and CDR2 as SNEGSKA (reference sequence). The CDR3 runs to 9 residues. V was shortened by 6 bases and J by 8 bases, with 7 bases between the two germline ends. DNA of the CDR3: TGCAGTGCCGGTATGGGCTACACCTTC. It yields the protein CSAGMGYTF.

The chain couples TRBV5-1 to TRBJ2-2; 9 bases align to TRBD1. Germline V lookup: CDR1 SGHRS, CDR2 YFSETQ. The V gene end was trimmed by 5 bases and the J gene end by 6 bases; junction bases not matched to a gene: 8. CDR3 length equals 15 residues. CDR3: CASRQQGAQAGELFF. For the CDR3, the DNA is TGCGCCAGCAGGCAACAGGGGGCGCAGGCCGGGGAGCTGTTTTTT.

The chain uses TRBV7-3 and TRBJ2-2; a weak D match, TRBD2 (5 bases). Deletions cut 6 bases from V and 2 bases from J, with 10 bases between. Germline V gene sequence: CDR1 SGHTA, CDR2 FQGTGA. The CDR3 covers 14 residues. The CDR3 DNA sequence: TGTGCCAGCAGTTCTGGACTCAACACCGGGGAGCTGTTTTTT. It is translated as CASSSGLNTGELFF.

The chain recombines TRBV27 with TRBJ2-1; no definite D call. Trimming pared 2 bases from V and 0 bases from J, leaving 8 bases between. Germline CDR1 MNHEY, CDR2 SMNVEV (reference sequence). The CDR3 extends over 15 amino acids. The DNA for the CDR3 is TGTGCCAGCAGTTTAGGCGCGAGCTCCTACAATGAGCAGTTCTTC. Amino acid sequence: CASSLGASSYNEQFF.